This T cell receptor (beta chain) was recorded in a study of T cell responses to AZD1222 COVID-19 vaccine. With regard to this clone: Its specificity is not known.

Profiling relied on immunoSEQ multiplex PCR, and the TCRdb table lists in-frame clones only, not all of them. The data show 100,000 or so clones, about 90% seen once. V lost 3 bases and J lost 4; bases outside the gene matches: 4. From germline, CDR1 is LGHNA and CDR2 YSLEER. This CDR3 is 14 amino acids long. Points from the study as a whole: Spike-specific TCR breadth and depth grew following two AZD1222 doses. Repertoires were obtained solely post-peak T cell response.

The chain is built from TRBV4-3 and TRBJ2-7; 9 bases map to TRBD1. Sequencing was performed on peripheral blood, taken on day 0 of MenACWY control vaccination. This clonotype was obtained from an adult in good health. This CDR3 is CASSQDRGHYEQYF. The CDR3 nucleotides read TGCGCCAGCAGCCAGGACAGGGGACATTACGAGCAGTACTTC.